The 25 T cell receptor beta chains below all came from one sample that was sequenced in a study of CD8 T cells in ankylosing spondylitis. MiXCR, applied by TCRdb to the 5' RACE reads, yields one record per CDR3 protein. The repertoire holds 200,000 to 250,000 distinct CDR3 sequences, about 11% seen once, with 20% to 25% in the top ten. Sequencing was done on a sample of blood, either unsorted or a sorted T cell fraction (not recorded which). The source is a male donor with ankylosing spondylitis or in good health (not recorded which).

This clonotype has a count of ten or more. The genes are TRBV12-3 or TRBV12-4 and TRBJ1-1; maybe TRBD1 (5 bases). V lost 6 bases, J lost 3 bases, and 17 bases lay in between. The CDR3 runs 15 residues. The CDR3 DNA reads as TGTGCCAGCAGCCCCTCGGGGGGACGGCACACTGAAGCTTTCTTT. Protein product: CASSPSGGRHTEAFF.

There are many counts of this clonotype. The chain uses TRBV5-1 and TRBJ1-2, with 8 bases identical to TRBD1. J lost 3 bases, V lost 3 bases, and 13 bases had no gene match. Germline loops: CDR1 SGHRS, CDR2 YFSETQ. The CDR3 runs to 17 residues. CDR3 nucleotide sequence: TGCGCCAGCAGCTCTACCCCAGGACAGGGTTCCGACTATGGCTACACCTTC. This codes for CASSSTPGQGSDYGYTF.

A few counts support this clonotype. The chain employs TRBV2 and TRBJ1-6; 10 bases are shared with TRBD1. J gave up 8 bases and V 2 bases, and 6 bases lay outside the gene matches. The CDR3 sequence is 16 residues long. From germline, CDR1 is SNHLY and CDR2 FYNNEI. CDR3 region: CASSEQGTGAHSPLHF. CDR3 sequence (DNA): TGTGCCAGCAGTGAACAGGGGACAGGGGCCCATTCACCCCTCCACTTT.

There are a few counts of this clonotype. The chain couples TRBV3-1 to TRBJ1-1; TRBD1 aligns across 9 bases. V gave up 4 bases and J gave up 1 base; unmatched junction bases: 16. Germline loops: CDR1 LGHDT, CDR2 YNNKEL (reference sequence). The CDR3 length is 19 residues. The CDR3: CASSRKGDREVYSNTEAFF. The CDR3 region has the DNA TGTGCCAGCAGCCGCAAAGGGGACAGGGAGGTGTACTCGAACACTGAAGCTTTCTTT.

For the CDR3, the DNA is TGTGCCAGCAGTACCGGACAGCACACTGAAGCTTTCTTT. Translated, it gives CASSTGQHTEAFF. The rearrangement links TRBV12-3 or TRBV12-4 to TRBJ1-1; tentative D call: TRBD1 (6 bases). The V and J ends lost 5 bases and 3 bases respectively, with 10 bases between them. The CDR3 length is 13 residues.

This clonotype was recorded a few times. The chain is built from TRBV5-1 and TRBJ2-7; D might be TRBD1 (5 bases). The germline gives CDR1 SGHRS, CDR2 YFSETQ. There are 15 residues in the CDR3. Trimming took off 1 base at V and 4 bases at J, with 15 bases between the two ends. The CDR3 protein is CASSLQGTTHYEQYF. The CDR3 DNA reads as TGCGCCAGCAGCTTGCAGGGTACGACACATTACGAGCAGTACTTC. The full variable domain, its missing parts supplied by reference TRBV5-1 and TRBJ2-7, is KAGVTQTPRYLIKTRGQQVTLSCSPISGHRSVSWYQQTPGQGLQFLFEYFSETQRNKGNFPGRFSGRQFSNSRSEMNVSTLELGDSALYLCASSLQGTTHYEQYFGPGTRLTVT.

This clonotype was counted ten times or more. This chain joins TRBV2 and TRBJ1-5, with D hard to call. Germline CDR1 and CDR2: SNHLY and FYNNEI. The CDR3 is 16 amino acids. V lost 8 bases and J 0 bases, leaving 17 bases between the germline ends. For the CDR3, the DNA is TGTGCCAGCCGTGGGGAGAGGGTAAATAGCAATCAGCCCCAGCATTTT. Encoded protein: CASRGERVNSNQPQHF.

This clonotype has at least ten counts. The J gene is TRBJ1-2, the V gene TRBV13, with 9 nucleotides matching TRBD1. V lost 4 bases to trimming and J lost 7 bases; unmatched junction nucleotides: 10. This CDR3 contains 15 residues. CDR1 and CDR2 from the germline V gene are PRHDT and FYEKMQ (reference sequence). CDR3 coding DNA: TGTGCCAGCAGCTCGAGGGACAGGGAAAGAGGTGGCTACACCTTC. Its protein product is CASSSRDRERGGYTF.

The chain couples TRBV5-1 to TRBJ2-7; unclear D gene. This CDR3 comprises 14 residues. Trimming took off 3 bases at V and 1 base at J, with 11 bases between the two ends. CDR1 is SGHRS, CDR2 YFSETQ, per germline. This CDR3 is CASSSDGISYEQYF. CDR3 coding DNA: TGCGCCAGCAGCTCGGACGGCATATCCTACGAGCAGTACTTC.

In this sample, this clonotype turned up many times. The rearrangement uses TRBV30 and TRBJ2-2; D is unresolved. This CDR3 spans 14 amino acids. Per germline, CDR1 GTSNPN and CDR2 SVGIG (reference sequence). Trimming removed 4 bases from V and 4 bases from J, with 13 bases in between. The CDR3 protein is CAWKTPSLTGELFF. CDR3 bases: TGTGCCTGGAAAACCCCGAGCCTCACCGGGGAGCTGTTTTTT.

In this sample, this clonotype turned up many times. This chain joins TRBV18 and TRBJ1-1; 9 nucleotides line up with TRBD1. CDR3 length: 16 amino acids. J was trimmed by 4 bases and V by 3 bases; bases with no gene match: 9. Germline values: CDR1 KGHSH, CDR2 LQKENI. The DNA for the CDR3 is TGTGCCAGCTCACCCGGTACAGGGGGCTTGGGCACTGAAGCTTTCTTT. It encodes CASSPGTGGLGTEAFF.

Many counts were recorded for this clonotype. V and J are TRBV20-1 and TRBJ2-1; TRBD2 matches 9 bases. J was trimmed by 6 bases and V by 4 bases; bases with no gene match: 4. The CDR3 consists of 13 residues. The germline gives CDR1 DFQATT, CDR2 SNEGSKA (reference sequence). The CDR3 region is CSAIGTSLNEQFF. In DNA form, the CDR3 reads TGCAGTGCTATTGGGACTAGCCTCAATGAGCAGTTCTTC.

Many counts were recorded for this clonotype. The chain is built from TRBV12-3 or TRBV12-4 and TRBJ1-5, with unresolved D. The V end lost 6 bases, the J end lost 4 bases, and 7 bases lay between the germline ends. This CDR3 region has 12 residues. CDR3 sequence: CASSRGNQPQHF. The CDR3 DNA sequence: TGTGCCAGCAGCCGTGGGAATCAGCCCCAGCATTTT.

This clonotype appeared many times. The gene calls are TRBV7-2 and TRBJ2-3; TRBD2 aligns across 7 bases. V dropped 5 bases and J dropped 5; count of bases not matched to a gene: 4. The CDR3 spans 13 residues. CDR1 SGHTA and CDR2 FQGNSA come from the germline V gene. DNA for the CDR3: TGTGCCAGCAGCGGGAGGGTAGAAGATACGCAGTATTTT. This translates into CASSGRVEDTQYF. The variable domain in full, completed from reference TRBV7-2 and TRBJ2-3, reads GAGVSQSPSNKVTEKGKDVELRCDPISGHTALYWYRQSLGQGLEFLIYFQGNSAPDKSGLPSDRFSAERTGGSVSTLTIQRTQQEDSAVYLCASSGRVEDTQYFGPGTRLTVL.

The sample holds many counts of this clonotype. The J gene is TRBJ2-1, the V gene TRBV7-9; 8 bases line up with TRBD2. The CDR3 covers 16 residues. V lost 3 bases and J lost 3; bases outside the gene matches: 7. Looked up from germline, CDR1 is SEHNR and CDR2 is FQNEAQ (reference sequence). This CDR3 reads CASSFLEAGVYNEQFF. CDR3 bases: TGTGCCAGCAGCTTCCTTGAAGCGGGAGTCTACAATGAGCAGTTCTTC.

The chain has TRBV12-3 or TRBV12-4 and TRBJ1-2, with 11 nucleotides matching TRBD1. Trimming removed 5 bases from V and 4 bases from J; junction bases left unmatched: 9. This CDR3 spans 16 amino acids. The CDR3 bases are TGTGCCAGCAGTCAAGCCGGGACAGGGGGGGGCTATGGCTACACCTTC. Residues: CASSQAGTGGGYGYTF.

This clonotype was counted many times. The V and J genes are TRBV5-1 and TRBJ1-1; TRBD1 might be the D (6 bases). The CDR3 totals 18 residues. Germline values: CDR1 SGHRS, CDR2 YFSETQ. Trimming stripped 4 bases from V and 1 base from J, with 23 bases between. CDR3 sequence (DNA): TGCGCCAGCAGCCCTACATCGGCTGGGGGGGCGGGGAACACTGAAGCTTTCTTT. Translating it yields CASSPTSAGGAGNTEAFF.

Concerning this clonotype: Relative to the germline gene, one junction end is altered; a read error may explain this. The rearrangement links TRBV20-1 to TRBJ2-7; possible D gene TRBD2, 7 bases. Germline V gives CDR1 DFQATT, CDR2 SNEGSKA (reference sequence). The CDR3 sequence is 10 residues long. CDR3 residues: CSAPLEGGRF. DNA of the CDR3: TGCAGTGCTCCCTTGGAGGGGGGGCGCTTC.

This clonotype was recorded many times. This chain links TRBV12-3 or TRBV12-4 with TRBJ1-1; no reliable D call. The CDR3 extends over 13 amino acids. V gave up 6 bases and J gave up 1 base, with 9 bases separating them. CDR3 region: CASSLSGNTEAFF. The CDR3 DNA sequence: TGTGCCAGCAGCCTCTCGGGGAACACTGAAGCTTTCTTT.

The genes are TRBV5-1 and TRBJ1-3, with a weak D call TRBD1 (5 bases). Per the germline V gene, CDR1 is SGHRS and CDR2 is YFSETQ. This CDR3 spans 17 amino acids. Deletions cut 0 bases from V and 4 bases from J, with 17 bases between. The CDR3 sequence: CASSLEGDAGSGNTIYF. As DNA, the CDR3 is TGCGCCAGCAGCTTGGAAGGGGATGCAGGGTCCGGAAACACCATATATTTT.

The rearrangement uses TRBV2 and TRBJ2-2, with D hard to call. CDR1 is SNHLY and CDR2 is FYNNEI in the germline V gene. The CDR3 totals 16 residues. The V end was cut by 6 bases, the J end by 0 bases, with 14 bases between. The CDR3: CASSPRTGSNTGELFF. DNA of the CDR3: TGTGCCAGCAGCCCCCGGACGGGCTCGAACACCGGGGAGCTGTTTTTT.

In this sample, this clonotype turned up a few times. J is TRBJ2-2 and V is TRBV29-1; D gene uncertain. V dropped 4 bases and J dropped 6 bases, with 6 bases sitting between them. Germline values: CDR1 SQVTM, CDR2 ANQGSEA. This CDR3 has 11 residues. The CDR3 sequence: CSVGRAGELFF. CDR3 DNA: TGCAGCGTTGGGAGAGCCGGGGAGCTGTTTTTT.

In this sample, this clonotype turned up a few times. The J gene is TRBJ2-1, the V gene TRBV7-2; D possibly corresponds to TRBD2 (7 bases). Germline V gives CDR1 SGHTA, CDR2 FQGNSA. With 7 bases removed from V and 0 bases from J, the gap between germline ends came to 13 bases. The CDR3 contains 15 residues. CDR3 nucleotide sequence: TGTGCCAGCATCGGGGGAGGGGGCTCCTACAATGAGCAGTTCTTC. Amino acids: CASIGGGGSYNEQFF.

This clonotype came up many times. The chain uses TRBV12-3 or TRBV12-4 and TRBJ2-2; 8 bases are shared with TRBD1. The CDR3 loop spans 15 amino acids. With 10 bases clipped from V and 2 bases from J, the junction kept 9 bases outside the gene matches. The CDR3 is CATTDRDANTGELFF. The CDR3 DNA reads as TGTGCCACCACGGACAGGGATGCCAACACCGGGGAGCTGTTTTTT.

A note on this clonotype: One end of the junction is discordant with germline, which a read error may explain. The CDR3, as DNA: TGTGCTAGCAGCTTAGAAGGAGCTTCGAACACCGGGGAGCTGTTTTTT. Translated: CASSLEGASNTGELFF. The V and J genes are TRBV7-7 and TRBJ2-2; D not certain. CDR1 is SSHAT and CDR2 is FNYEAQ in the germline V gene (reference sequence). CDR3 size: 16 residues.